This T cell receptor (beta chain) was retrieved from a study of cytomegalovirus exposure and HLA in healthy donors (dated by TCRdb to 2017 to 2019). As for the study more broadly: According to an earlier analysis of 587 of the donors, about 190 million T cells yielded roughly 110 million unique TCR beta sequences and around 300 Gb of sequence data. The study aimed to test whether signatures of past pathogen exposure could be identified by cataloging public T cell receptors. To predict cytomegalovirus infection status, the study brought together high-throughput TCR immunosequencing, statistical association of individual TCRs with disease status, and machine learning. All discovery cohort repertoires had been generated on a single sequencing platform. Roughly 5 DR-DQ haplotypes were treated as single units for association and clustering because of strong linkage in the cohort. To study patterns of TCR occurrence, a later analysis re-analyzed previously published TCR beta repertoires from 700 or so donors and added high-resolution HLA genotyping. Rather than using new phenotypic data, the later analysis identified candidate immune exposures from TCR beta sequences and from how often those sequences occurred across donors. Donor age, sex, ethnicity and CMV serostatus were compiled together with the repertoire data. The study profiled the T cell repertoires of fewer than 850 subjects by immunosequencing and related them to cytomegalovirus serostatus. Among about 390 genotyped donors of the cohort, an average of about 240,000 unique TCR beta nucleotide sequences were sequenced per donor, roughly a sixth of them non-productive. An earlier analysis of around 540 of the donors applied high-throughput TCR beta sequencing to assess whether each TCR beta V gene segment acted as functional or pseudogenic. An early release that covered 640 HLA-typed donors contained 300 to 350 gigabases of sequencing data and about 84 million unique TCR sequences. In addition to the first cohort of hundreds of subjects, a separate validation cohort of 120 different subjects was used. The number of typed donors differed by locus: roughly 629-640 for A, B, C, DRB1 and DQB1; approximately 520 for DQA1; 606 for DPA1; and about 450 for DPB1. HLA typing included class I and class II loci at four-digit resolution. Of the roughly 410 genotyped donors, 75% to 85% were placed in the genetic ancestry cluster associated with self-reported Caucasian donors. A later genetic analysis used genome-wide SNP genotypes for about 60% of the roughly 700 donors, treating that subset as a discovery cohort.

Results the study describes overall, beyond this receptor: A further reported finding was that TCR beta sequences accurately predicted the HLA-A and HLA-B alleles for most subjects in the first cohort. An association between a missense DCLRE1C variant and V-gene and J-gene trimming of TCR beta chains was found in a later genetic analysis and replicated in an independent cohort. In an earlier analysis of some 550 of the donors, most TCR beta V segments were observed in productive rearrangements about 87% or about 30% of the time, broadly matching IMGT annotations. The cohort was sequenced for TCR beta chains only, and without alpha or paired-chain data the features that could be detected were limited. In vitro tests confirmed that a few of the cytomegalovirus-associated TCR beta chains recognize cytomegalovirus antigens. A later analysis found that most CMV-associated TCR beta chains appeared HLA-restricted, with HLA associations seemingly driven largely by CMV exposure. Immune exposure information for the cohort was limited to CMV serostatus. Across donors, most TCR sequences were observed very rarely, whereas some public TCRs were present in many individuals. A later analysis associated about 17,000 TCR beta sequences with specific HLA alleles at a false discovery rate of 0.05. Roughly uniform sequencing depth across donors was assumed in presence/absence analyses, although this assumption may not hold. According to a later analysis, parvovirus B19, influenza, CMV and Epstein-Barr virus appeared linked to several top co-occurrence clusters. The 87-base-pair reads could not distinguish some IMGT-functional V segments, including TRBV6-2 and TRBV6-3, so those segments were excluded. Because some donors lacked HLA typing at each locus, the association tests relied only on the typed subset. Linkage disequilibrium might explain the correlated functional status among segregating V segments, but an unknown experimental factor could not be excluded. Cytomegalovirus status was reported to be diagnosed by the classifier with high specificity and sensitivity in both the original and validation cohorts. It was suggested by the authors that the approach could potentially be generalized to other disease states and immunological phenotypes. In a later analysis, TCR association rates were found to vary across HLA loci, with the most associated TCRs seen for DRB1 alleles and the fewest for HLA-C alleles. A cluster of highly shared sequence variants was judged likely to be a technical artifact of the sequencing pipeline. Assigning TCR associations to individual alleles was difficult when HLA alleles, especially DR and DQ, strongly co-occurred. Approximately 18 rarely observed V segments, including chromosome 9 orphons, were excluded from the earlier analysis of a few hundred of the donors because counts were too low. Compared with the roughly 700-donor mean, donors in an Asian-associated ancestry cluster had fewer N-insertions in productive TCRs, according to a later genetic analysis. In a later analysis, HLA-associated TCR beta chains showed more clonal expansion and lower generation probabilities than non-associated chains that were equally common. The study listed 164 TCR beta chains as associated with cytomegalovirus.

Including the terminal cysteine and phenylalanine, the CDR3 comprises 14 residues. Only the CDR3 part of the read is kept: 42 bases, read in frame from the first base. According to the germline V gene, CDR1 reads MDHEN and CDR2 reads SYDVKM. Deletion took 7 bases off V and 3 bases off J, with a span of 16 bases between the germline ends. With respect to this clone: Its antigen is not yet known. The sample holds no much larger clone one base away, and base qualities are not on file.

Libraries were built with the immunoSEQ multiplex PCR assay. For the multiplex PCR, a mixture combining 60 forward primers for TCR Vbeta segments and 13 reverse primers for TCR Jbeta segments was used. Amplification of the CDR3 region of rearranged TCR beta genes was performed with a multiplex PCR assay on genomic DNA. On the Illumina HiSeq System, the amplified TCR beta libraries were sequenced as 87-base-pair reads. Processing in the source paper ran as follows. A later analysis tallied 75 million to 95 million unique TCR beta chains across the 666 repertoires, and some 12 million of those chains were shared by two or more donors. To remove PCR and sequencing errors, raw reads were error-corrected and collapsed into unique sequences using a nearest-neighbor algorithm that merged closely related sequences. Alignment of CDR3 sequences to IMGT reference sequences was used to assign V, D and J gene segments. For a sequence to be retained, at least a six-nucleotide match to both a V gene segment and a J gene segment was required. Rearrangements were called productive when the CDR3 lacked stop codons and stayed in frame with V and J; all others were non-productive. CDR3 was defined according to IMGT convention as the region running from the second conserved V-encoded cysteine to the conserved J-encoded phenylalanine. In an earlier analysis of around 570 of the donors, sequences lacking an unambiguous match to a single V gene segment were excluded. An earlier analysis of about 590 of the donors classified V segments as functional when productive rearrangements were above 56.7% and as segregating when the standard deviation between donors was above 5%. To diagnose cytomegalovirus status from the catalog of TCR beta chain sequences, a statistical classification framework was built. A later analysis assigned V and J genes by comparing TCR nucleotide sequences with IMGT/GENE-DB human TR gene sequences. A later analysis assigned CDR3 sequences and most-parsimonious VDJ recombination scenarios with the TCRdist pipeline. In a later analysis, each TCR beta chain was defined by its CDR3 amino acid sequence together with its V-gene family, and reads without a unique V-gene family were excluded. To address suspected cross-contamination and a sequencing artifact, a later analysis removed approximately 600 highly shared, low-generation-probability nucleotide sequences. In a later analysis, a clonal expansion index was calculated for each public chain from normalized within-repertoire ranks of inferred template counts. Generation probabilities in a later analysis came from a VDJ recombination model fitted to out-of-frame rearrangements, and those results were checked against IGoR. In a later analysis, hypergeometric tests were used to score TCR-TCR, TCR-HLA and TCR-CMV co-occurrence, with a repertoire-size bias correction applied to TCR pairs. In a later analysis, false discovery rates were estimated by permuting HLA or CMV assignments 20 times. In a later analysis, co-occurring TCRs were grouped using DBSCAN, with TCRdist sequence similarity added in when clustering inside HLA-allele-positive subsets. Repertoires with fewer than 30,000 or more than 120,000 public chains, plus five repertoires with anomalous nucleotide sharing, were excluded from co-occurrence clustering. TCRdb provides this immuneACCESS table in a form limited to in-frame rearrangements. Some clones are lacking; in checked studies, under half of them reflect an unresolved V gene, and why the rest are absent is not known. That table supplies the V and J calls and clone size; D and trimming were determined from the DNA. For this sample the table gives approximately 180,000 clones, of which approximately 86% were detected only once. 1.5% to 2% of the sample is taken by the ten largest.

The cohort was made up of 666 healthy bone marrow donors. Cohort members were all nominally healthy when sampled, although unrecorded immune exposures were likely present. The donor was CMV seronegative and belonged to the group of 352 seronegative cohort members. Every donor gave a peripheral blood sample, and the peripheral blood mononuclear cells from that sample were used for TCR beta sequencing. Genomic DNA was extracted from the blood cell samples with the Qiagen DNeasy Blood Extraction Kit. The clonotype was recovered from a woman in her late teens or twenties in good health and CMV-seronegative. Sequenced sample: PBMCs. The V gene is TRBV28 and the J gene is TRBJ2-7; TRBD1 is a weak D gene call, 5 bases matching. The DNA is TGTGCCAGCACCTTGGGGCAGGGATTCTACGAGCAGTACTTC. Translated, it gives CASTLGQGFYEQYF.